These 11 T cell receptor beta chains were all obtained from the same sample, sequenced in a study of technical replicates of blood from a few donors. Sequenced by immunoSEQ multiplex PCR; TCRdb stores in-frame clones only, minus some. The sample lists approximately 44,000 clones, about 96% occurring once. Sequencing was done on a sample of T cells isolated from PBMCs. The source is a human donor in good health.

The chain links TRBV6-1 to TRBJ1-2; D ambiguous. CDR3 length equals 15 residues. V lost 0 bases to trimming and J lost 8 bases, with 16 bases between them. The germline V gene encodes CDR1 MNHNS and CDR2 SASEGT. The CDR3 DNA reads TGTGCCAGCAGTGAAGCGCGAGGAGGGATTGAGGGCTACACCTTC. Translated, it gives CASSEARGGIEGYTF.

V gene TRBV27 combines with J gene TRBJ1-1, with TRBD1 matching over 8 bases. The V gene's germline CDR1 is MNHEY and CDR2 SMNVEV (reference sequence). V gave up 6 bases and J gave up 0 bases; unmatched junction bases: 9. The CDR3 runs to 16 residues. CDR3 amino acids: CASRAGTGPMNTEAFF. CDR3 bases: TGTGCCAGCAGGGCCGGGACAGGCCCAATGAACACTGAAGCTTTCTTT.

The chain uses TRBV28 and TRBJ1-5; D not certain. Trimming shortened V by 9 bases and J by 2 bases, and 14 bases separated the two germline ends. The CDR3 covers 14 residues. Germline V lookup: CDR1 MDHEN, CDR2 SYDVKM. This chain's CDR3 is CASLRSGGNQPQHF. CDR3 bases: TGTGCCAGTCTTAGATCCGGGGGCAATCAGCCCCAGCATTTT.

The CDR3 region is CASSYVNTDTQYF. For the CDR3, the DNA is TGTGCCAGCAGTTACGTCAACACAGATACGCAGTATTTT. The rearrangement joins TRBV6-5 to TRBJ2-3, with D unresolved. V was pared by 2 bases and J by 2 bases, with 5 bases between. CDR1 MNHEY and CDR2 SVGAGI come from the germline V gene. The CDR3 extends over 13 amino acids.

The chain carries TRBV6-5 and TRBJ2-7; 8 bases fit TRBD1. Germline loops: CDR1 MNHEY, CDR2 SVGAGI. The CDR3 is 15 residues long. The junction had 8 bases not matched to a gene; V was cut back by 5 bases and J by 2 bases. The CDR3 DNA reads as TGTGCCAGCAGTCGACCCGGGACAGGCCCCTACGAGCAGTACTTC. Translating it yields CASSRPGTGPYEQYF.

This chain uses TRBV11-2 with TRBJ2-3; a possible D gene is TRBD2 (5 bases). The CDR3 has 15 amino acids. CDR1 and CDR2 (germline): SGHAT, FQNNGV. Trimming pared 3 bases from V and 3 bases from J, leaving 13 bases between. The CDR3 DNA sequence: TGTGCCAGCAGCTTTCGTGGGAGAGAGACAGATACGCAGTATTTT. This gives the protein CASSFRGRETDTQYF.

V and J are TRBV28 and TRBJ2-7, with D unresolved. The CDR3 is made up of 12 amino acids. V lost 3 bases and J 3 bases, leaving 6 bases between the germline ends. Per the germline V gene, CDR1 is MDHEN and CDR2 is SYDVKM. This CDR3 reads CASSFGLYEQYF. DNA of the CDR3: TGTGCCAGCAGTTTTGGCCTCTACGAGCAGTACTTC.

As concerns this clone: The junction and the germline gene differ at one end; a read error may be behind it. This chain connects TRBV11-2 to TRBJ1-2; 7 bases map to TRBD1. The CDR3 totals 15 residues. CDR1 is SGHAT, CDR2 FQNNGV, per germline. CDR3 nucleotide sequence: TGTGCCAGCAGCTTAGGGTACAGGGGTCGGAGCACACGATCCTTC. Translating gives CASSLGYRGRSTRSF.

This chain uses TRBV30 with TRBJ2-2; 11 bases map to TRBD2. Germline assignment: CDR1 GTSNPN and CDR2 SVGIG (reference sequence). This CDR3 has 15 residues. V was pared by 7 bases and J by 2 bases, with 6 bases of the junction left unmatched. The CDR3 spells CAYSGLAVNTGELFF. The CDR3 bases are TGTGCCTATTCGGGACTAGCGGTAAACACCGGGGAGCTGTTTTTT.

This chain joins TRBV19 and TRBJ1-3; 7 bases agree with TRBD1. V was clipped by 6 bases and J by 4 bases; unmatched bases: 3. This CDR3 spans 13 amino acids. Germline loops: CDR1 LNHDA, CDR2 SQIVND (reference sequence). Here the CDR3 reads CASSTGVGNTIYF. CDR3 in DNA: TGTGCCAGTAGCACAGGGGTGGGAAACACCATATATTTT.

The rearrangement joins TRBV5-1 to TRBJ2-1; 10 nucleotides align to TRBD2. The germline V gene encodes CDR1 SGHRS and CDR2 YFSETQ. The length of the CDR3 is 15 residues. V was pared by 0 bases and J by 6 bases, with 3 bases of the junction left unmatched. The CDR3 region is CASSLVLAGLNEQFF. Here the CDR3 DNA reads TGCGCCAGCAGCTTGGTACTAGCGGGGCTCAATGAGCAGTTCTTC.